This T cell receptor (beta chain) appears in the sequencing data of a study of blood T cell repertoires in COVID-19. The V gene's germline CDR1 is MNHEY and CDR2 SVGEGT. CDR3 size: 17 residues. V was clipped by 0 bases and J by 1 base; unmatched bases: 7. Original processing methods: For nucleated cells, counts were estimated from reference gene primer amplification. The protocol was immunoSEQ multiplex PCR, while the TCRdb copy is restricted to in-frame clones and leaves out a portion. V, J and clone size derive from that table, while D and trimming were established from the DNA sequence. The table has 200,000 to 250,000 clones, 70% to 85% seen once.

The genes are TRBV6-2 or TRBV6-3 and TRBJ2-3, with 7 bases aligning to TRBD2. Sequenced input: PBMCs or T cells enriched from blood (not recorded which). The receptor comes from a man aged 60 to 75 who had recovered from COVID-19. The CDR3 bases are TGTGCCAGCAGTTACTCCTGGACTAGAACTCGCACAGATACGCAGTATTTT. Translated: CASSYSWTRTRTDTQYF.